A single sample is the source of the 9 T cell receptor beta chains below, sequenced in a study of T cells after yellow fever vaccination. Using its own MiXCR run on the 5' RACE reads, TCRdb lists one record per CDR3 protein. Among approximately 300,000 distinct CDR3 sequences, about 6.6% were seen once, and the ten largest hold about a sixth. Sample: PBMCs, taken roughly 47 days after the first yellow fever vaccination. The receptors come from a man aged 18 to 29 who received the YFV17D yellow fever vaccine.

This clonotype was detected ten times or more. The rearrangement links TRBV5-6 to TRBJ2-2; D is uncertain. Germline V CDR1 and CDR2: SGHDT, YYEEEE. V was shortened by 2 bases and J by 2 bases, with 7 bases between the two germline ends. The CDR3 runs 14 residues. CDR3 sequence reads: CASSFVGNTGELFF. CDR3 in DNA: TGTGCCAGCAGCTTCGTCGGAAACACCGGGGAGCTGTTTTTT.

The gene calls are TRBV5-4 and TRBJ2-5; no clear D gene. V was shortened by 0 bases and J by 5 bases, with 14 bases between the two germline ends. Germline loops: CDR1 SGHNT, CDR2 YYREEE (reference sequence). This CDR3 is 15 amino acids long. CDR3 residues: CASSLAAIPRETQYF. The CDR3 coding sequence is TGTGCCAGCAGCTTGGCGGCCATACCCAGGGAGACCCAGTACTTC.

This clonotype has just a few counts. The chain is built from TRBV7-9 and TRBJ2-7; D not resolved. This CDR3 is 13 amino acids long. Germline lookup yields CDR1 SEHNR and CDR2 FQNEAQ (reference sequence). The ends were cut back, 0 bases at V and 5 bases at J, with 8 bases in the middle. The CDR3 is CASSLARVDEQYV. The CDR3 DNA reads as TGTGCCAGCAGCTTAGCCCGGGTGGACGAGCAGTACGTC.

This clonotype occurred a few times. The gene calls are TRBV18 and TRBJ1-5; D is possibly TRBD1 (5 bases). The CDR3 covers 16 residues. Trimming removed 4 bases from V and 4 bases from J, with 17 bases in between. The germline gives CDR1 KGHSH, CDR2 LQKENI. As DNA, the CDR3 is TGTGCCAGCTCACGTATAAACTTGGGGGGTAATCAGCCCCAGCATTTT. Translation gives CASSRINLGGNQPQHF.

This clonotype was observed many times. The chain combines TRBV4-2 with TRBJ2-2; 12 positions match TRBD2. Germline CDR1 and CDR2: LGHNA and YNFKEQ. The ends lost 1 base at V and 5 bases at J; junction bases unmatched: 8. The CDR3 has 18 residues. In DNA, the CDR3 is TGTGCCAGCAGCCAAGTTCTAGCGGGGGGGCTTGGGACCGGGGAGCTGTTTTTT. Encoded protein: CASSQVLAGGLGTGELFF.

This clonotype was counted a few times. The chain couples TRBV28 to TRBJ2-7; D possibly corresponds to TRBD2 (5 bases). Looked up from germline, CDR1 is MDHEN and CDR2 is SYDVKM. The CDR3 contains 13 residues. V gave up 7 bases and J gave up 6 bases, with 16 bases separating them. CDR3 sequence reads: CASNGIDTGEQYV. The CDR3 nucleotides are TGTGCCAGCAACGGGATTGATACGGGCGAGCAGTACGTC.

At least ten counts were recorded for this clonotype. The genes are TRBV7-8 and TRBJ1-5, with D uncertain. Trimming shortened V by 2 bases and J by 5 bases, and 10 bases separated the two germline ends. The V gene's germline CDR1 is SGHVS and CDR2 FQNEAQ. This CDR3 contains 14 residues. The CDR3 region has the DNA TGTGCCAGCAGCTTAAGGAGGGTGGATCAGCCCCAGCATTTT. As protein: CASSLRRVDQPQHF.

The chain joins TRBV5-6 to TRBJ2-3; 7 nucleotides match TRBD2. The germline V gene encodes CDR1 SGHDT and CDR2 YYEEEE. The V and J ends lost 4 bases and 0 bases, in that order; junction bases with no gene match: 8. The CDR3 length is 16 residues. The CDR3 sequence: CASSQFGGGSTDTQYF. In nucleotides, the CDR3 is TGTGCCAGCAGCCAGTTCGGCGGGGGTAGCACAGATACGCAGTATTTT.

The chain carries TRBV6-5 and TRBJ2-7, with D maybe TRBD1 (5 bases). This CDR3 comprises 14 residues. Germline values: CDR1 MNHEY, CDR2 SVGAGI. Deletions cut 0 bases from V and 0 bases from J, with 6 bases between. The CDR3: CASSYSQGSYEQYF. CDR3 DNA: TGTGCCAGCAGTTACTCCCAGGGCTCCTACGAGCAGTACTTC.